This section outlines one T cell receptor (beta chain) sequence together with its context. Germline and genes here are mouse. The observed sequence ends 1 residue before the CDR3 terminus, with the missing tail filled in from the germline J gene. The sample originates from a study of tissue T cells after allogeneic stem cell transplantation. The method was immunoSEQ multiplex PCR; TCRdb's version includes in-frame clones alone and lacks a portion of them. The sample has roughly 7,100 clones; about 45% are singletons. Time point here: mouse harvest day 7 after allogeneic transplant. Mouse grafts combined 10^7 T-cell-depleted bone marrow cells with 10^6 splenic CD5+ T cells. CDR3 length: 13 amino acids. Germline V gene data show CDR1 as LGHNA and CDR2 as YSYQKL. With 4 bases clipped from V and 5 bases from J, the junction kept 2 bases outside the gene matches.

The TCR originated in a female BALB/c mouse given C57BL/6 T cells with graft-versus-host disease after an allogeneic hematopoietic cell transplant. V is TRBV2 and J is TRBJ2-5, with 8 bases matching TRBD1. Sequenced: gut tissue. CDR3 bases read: TGTGCCAGCAGCCGACAGGGGACAGACACCCAGTAC. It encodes CASSRQGTDTQY. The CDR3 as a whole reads CASSRQGTDTQYF. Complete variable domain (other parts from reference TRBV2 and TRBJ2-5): DPKIIQKPKYLVAVTGSEKILICEQYLGHNAMYWYRQSAKKPLEFMFSYSYQKLMDNQTASSRFQPQSSKKNHLDLQITALKPDDSATYFCASSRQGTDTQYFGPGTRLLVL.